The rows below give T cell receptor beta chains drawn from one sample of a study of blood T cell repertoires in COVID-19. Libraries were prepared by immunoSEQ multiplex PCR; TCRdb keeps only in-frame clonotypes and omits some of them. The sample contains about 160,000 clones, around 81% of which appear only once. Sequenced sample: peripheral blood. These TCRs come from a man aged 55 to 70 with active or convalescent COVID-19. Each CDR3 is given with its conserved first and last residue. The order of the fields is V gene, J gene, clone size, D gene, CDR3 protein, CDR3 DNA. The D gene is left open where the match is weak. Only some rows state a clone size, as once, few, many or a class for expanded clones.

TRBV3-1/TRBV3-2	TRBJ2-3	.	.	CASSQDWQGPDTQYF	TGTGCCAGCAGCCAAGATTGGCAGGGCCCAGATACGCAGTATTTT
TRBV5-1	TRBJ1-1	.	.	CASSPEVGSMGAFF	TGCGCCAGCAGCCCCGAGGTAGGGAGTATGGGGGCTTTCTTT
TRBV11-3	TRBJ2-1	.	TRBD1	CASSYGTGGSYNEQFF	TGTGCCAGCAGCTACGGGACAGGGGGGTCCTACAATGAGCAGTTCTTC
TRBV5-1	TRBJ2-7	once	TRBD2	CASSSGGGLYEQYF	TGCGCCAGCAGCTCCGGGGGGGGATTATACGAGCAGTACTTC
TRBV6-5	TRBJ1-1	.	.	CASRKQGMNTEAFF	TGTGCCAGCAGAAAACAGGGTATGAACACTGAAGCTTTCTTT
TRBV24-1	TRBJ2-3	.	TRBD2	CATSRGGAGGHTDTQYF	TGTGCCACCAGTAGAGGAGGGGCGGGAGGCCACACAGATACGCAGTATTTT
TRBV4-2	TRBJ2-7	.	TRBD1	CASSQGDRGSYEQYF	TGTGCCAGCAGCCAAGGGGACAGGGGGTCTTACGAGCAGTACTTC
TRBV24-1	TRBJ2-7	.	TRBD2	CATSGGGLAFYEQYF	TGTGCCACCAGTGGGGGGGGACTAGCCTTCTACGAGCAGTACTTC
TRBV9	TRBJ2-3	.	TRBD2	CASSAGLAGGATDTQYF	TGTGCCAGCAGCGCCGGACTAGCGGGGGGAGCCACAGATACGCAGTATTTT
TRBV11-2	TRBJ2-7	.	.	CASSSQGAPSYEQYF	TGTGCCAGCAGCTCGCAGGGCGCCCCCTCCTACGAGCAGTACTTC
TRBV19	TRBJ2-3	.	TRBD2	CASSIGPSGVSGTDTQYF	TGTGCCAGTAGTATAGGTCCTAGCGGCGTCTCGGGCACAGATACGCAGTATTTT
TRBV28	TRBJ2-2	once	TRBD2	CASFKLAGGTGELFF	TGTGCCAGCTTCAAATTAGCGGGAGGAACCGGGGAGCTGTTTTTT
TRBV7-2	TRBJ1-4	.	.	CASSLTPDTLNEKLFF	TGTGCCAGCAGCCTCACTCCAGACACGCTTAATGAAAAACTGTTTTTT
TRBV28	TRBJ2-7	.	TRBD1	CASIEQGVTPYEQYF	TGTGCCAGCATAGAACAGGGGGTGACCCCCTACGAGCAGTACTTC
TRBV4-1	TRBJ2-2	.	TRBD2	CASSQGSGKMNTGELFF	TGCGCCAGCAGCCAAGGGAGCGGGAAGATGAACACCGGGGAGCTGTTTTTT
TRBV19	TRBJ1-5	.	TRBD1	CASSGQDRVEYQPQHF	TGTGCCAGTAGCGGGCAGGACAGGGTAGAATATCAGCCCCAGCATTTT
TRBV3-1/TRBV3-2	TRBJ2-3	.	TRBD2	CASSQGGGAKDTQYF	TGTGCCAGCAGCCAAGGCGGGGGGGCAAAAGATACGCAGTATTTT
TRBV5-1	TRBJ1-2	.	.	CASSRSGGSYGYTF	TGCGCCAGCAGCCGTTCAGGAGGGAGCTATGGCTACACCTTC
TRBV2	TRBJ2-7	.	TRBD2	CASRAGTSGSYEQYF	TGTGCCAGCAGAGCCGGGACTAGCGGCTCCTACGAGCAGTACTTC
TRBV9	TRBJ1-2	few	.	CASSVAGNSYGYTF	TGTGCCAGCAGCGTAGCAGGCAACAGCTATGGCTACACCTTC
TRBV19	TRBJ2-7	.	.	CASSRRGEQYF	TGTGCCAGTAGTAGAAGGGGCGAGCAGTACTTC
TRBV5-1	TRBJ1-2	once	TRBD1	CASSPMGQGVLGYTF	TGCGCCAGCAGCCCCATGGGGCAGGGGGTCCTCGGCTACACCTTC
TRBV5-1	TRBJ1-4	.	TRBD1	CASRTTGETNEKLFF	TGCGCCAGCAGGACGACAGGGGAAACTAATGAAAAACTGTTTTTT